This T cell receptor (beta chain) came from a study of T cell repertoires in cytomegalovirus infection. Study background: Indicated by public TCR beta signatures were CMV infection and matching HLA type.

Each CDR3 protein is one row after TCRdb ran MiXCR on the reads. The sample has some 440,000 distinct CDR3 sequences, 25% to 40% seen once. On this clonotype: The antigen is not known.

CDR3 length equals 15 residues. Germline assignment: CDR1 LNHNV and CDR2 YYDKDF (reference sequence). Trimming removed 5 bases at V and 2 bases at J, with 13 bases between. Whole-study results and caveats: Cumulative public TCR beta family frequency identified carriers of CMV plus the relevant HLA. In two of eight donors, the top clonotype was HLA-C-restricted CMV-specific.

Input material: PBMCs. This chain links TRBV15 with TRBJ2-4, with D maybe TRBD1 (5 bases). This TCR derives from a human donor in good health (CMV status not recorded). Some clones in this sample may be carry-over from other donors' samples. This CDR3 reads CATSGPTETKNIQYF. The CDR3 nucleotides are TGTGCCACCAGCGGCCCGACAGAGACCAAAAACATTCAGTACTTC.